The T cell receptor (beta chain) described here comes from a study of graft-versus-host responses after intestinal transplantation. Study details: All recipients were given anti-thymocyte globulin induction, and tacrolimus and steroids were then administered for 2 to 3 years.

Of note for this clone: Its antigen is not identified.

This table comes from immunoSEQ multiplex PCR, and its TCRdb copy is limited to in-frame clones, with some not included. Of roughly 90,000 clones listed, 88% are singletons. From germline, CDR1 is MNHNY and CDR2 SVGAGI (reference sequence). The V and J ends lost 8 bases and 4 bases, in that order; junction bases with no gene match: 12. CDR3 length equals 16 residues. Points from the study as a whole: Declining HvG levels early post-transplant were linked to peak circulating GvH clone levels. Graft-versus-host to host-versus-graft clonal ratios in allografts were high in patients with graft-donor T cell macrochimerism. GvH clones detected in recipient marrow included some appearing first in ileum or blood.

This receptor was taken from a human donor who was the organ donor for an intestinal transplant. The source material was unstimulated CD4+ T cells sorted from spleen or lymph node cells, sampled before transplant. The genes are TRBV6-6 and TRBJ1-2; 11 bases are shared with TRBD1. Here the CDR3 DNA reads TGTGCCAGCTGGGACTCGAGGACAGGGGGCGTCTATGGCTACACCTTC. Its protein is CASWDSRTGGVYGYTF.